These 21 T cell receptor beta chains were sequenced from one sample in a study of regulatory T cells in long-lasting Graves disease. TCR beta libraries were built with iRepertoire HTBI primers and Arm-PCR of CDR3 regions. MiXCR, applied by TCRdb to the multiplex PCR reads, yields one record per CDR3 protein. The sample lists about 430,000 distinct CDR3 sequences; over 14% were seen once. Time point meaning: newly diagnosed GD, antithyroid drugs for less than 3 months. PBMC RNA served as the TCR library source. The same data also contributed to another study, on T cells in Graves' hyperthyroidism and ophthalmopathy.

Sequenced material: peripheral blood mononuclear cells (PBMCs), taken at new diagnosis, from a patient treated with antithyroid drugs. The receptors originated from a woman aged 40 to 50 with Graves disease.

V and J are TRBV7-2 and TRBJ2-5, with 12 bases lining up with TRBD2. Germline CDR1 is SGHTA and CDR2 is FQGNSA. This CDR3 has 16 amino acids. With 5 bases clipped from V and 1 base from J, the junction kept 5 bases outside the gene matches. The CDR3 nucleotides are TGTGCCAGCAGCAAGAGGACTAGCGGGACCCAAGAGACCCAGTACTTC. Amino acid sequence: CASSKRTSGTQETQYF.

This clonotype was counted only a few times. The CDR3 nucleotides read TGTGCCAGCAGCTTGGCAGGGCTTGACTATGGCTACACCTTC. Translated: CASSLAGLDYGYTF. The chain joins TRBV5-4 to TRBJ1-2; D might be TRBD1 (5 bases). The V gene lost 0 bases and the J gene lost 3 bases, with 9 bases spanning the gap. CDR3 size: 14 residues. Germline lookup yields CDR1 SGHNT and CDR2 YYREEE (reference sequence).

This clonotype came up many times. The chain couples TRBV11-2 to TRBJ2-5; no clear D. This CDR3 is 16 amino acids long. Between the trimmed V and J ends, which lost 2 bases and 1 base, there was a span of 14 bases. The germline V gene encodes CDR1 SGHAT and CDR2 FQNNGV. The CDR3 loop reads CASSLLQGRAQETQYF. CDR3 nucleotide sequence: TGTGCCAGCAGCTTACTTCAAGGAAGAGCCCAAGAGACCCAGTACTTC.

This chain joins TRBV25-1 and TRBJ2-7, with unresolved D. Trimming removed 3 bases from V and 6 bases from J, with 9 bases in between. CDR1 is MGHDK, CDR2 SYGVNS, per germline. The CDR3 is 12 amino acids. This CDR3 reads CASSDGPLEQYF. For the CDR3, the DNA is TGTGCCAGCAGTGATGGACCGCTCGAGCAGTACTTC.

This clonotype was counted between two and nine times. The chain has TRBV5-1 and TRBJ2-3, with TRBD1 identical over 10 bases. Germline CDR1 reads SGHRS; CDR2 reads YFSETQ. V lost 5 bases, J lost 3 bases, and 3 bases stayed unmatched. This CDR3 has 14 amino acids. CDR3 DNA: TGCGCCAGCAGGACAGGGGGCTATACAGATACGCAGTATTTT. It yields the protein CASRTGGYTDTQYF.

This clonotype was observed at least ten times. V is TRBV7-2 and J is TRBJ1-2, with a tentative D call TRBD1 (6 bases). Trimming removed 5 bases from V and 8 bases from J, with 18 bases in between. This CDR3 has 14 residues. Germline V gives CDR1 SGHTA, CDR2 FQGNSA. This chain's CDR3 is CASSTKQGSNGYTF. The DNA for the CDR3 is TGTGCCAGCAGCACCAAACAGGGAAGTAACGGCTACACCTTC.

As concerns this clonotype: A much larger clone differs by one base, so this may be a read error. J is TRBJ2-1 and V is TRBV28; unclear D gene. The CDR3 is 14 residues long. The germline CDR1 and CDR2 sequences are MDHEN and SYDVKM. The CDR3, as DNA: TGTGCCGGCAGTTTGTCTGAGGCCTACAATGAGCAGTTCTTC. Protein product: CAGSLSEAYNEQFF.

Of note for this clonotype: A read error is possible here, since a much larger clone lies one base away. A read error is likely, as this CDR3 ends without the conserved phenylalanine or tryptophan. The V call is TRBV14, the J call TRBJ1-3, with D perhaps matching TRBD1 (5 bases). Trimming stripped 2 bases from V and 4 bases from J, with 6 bases between. The CDR3 sequence is 13 residues long. The V gene's germline CDR1 is SGHDN and CDR2 FVKESK. The chain's CDR3 is CASSQYRGNTIYS. In DNA form, the CDR3 reads TGTGCCAGCAGCCAATACAGGGGAAACACCATATATTCT.

A note on this clonotype: This clone may be a read error of a much larger clone one base away. V is TRBV5-4 and J is TRBJ2-5; D might be TRBD1 (5 bases). The CDR3 has 13 residues. The germline V gene has CDR1 SGHNT and CDR2 YYREEE (reference sequence). This chain's CDR3 is CASGLGLKETQYF. The CDR3 nucleotides read TGTGCCAGCGGCTTGGGGCTTAAAGAGACCCAGTACTTC.

The gene calls are TRBV6-2 or TRBV6-3 and TRBJ1-5; 8 nucleotides agree with TRBD1. This CDR3 spans 22 amino acids. CDR1 MNHEY and CDR2 SVGEGT come from the germline V gene. Trimming took 2 bases from V and 6 from J; bases not matched to a gene: 27. The CDR3 DNA reads as TGTGCCAGCAGTTACCCGACCCCCCGCCGGGGACAGGAAATGGGAATAGGTCAGCCCCAGCATTTT. It is translated as CASSYPTPRRGQEMGIGQPQHF.

This clonotype was counted a single time. The rearrangement joins TRBV5-1 to TRBJ2-3; 10 bases fit TRBD2. V dropped 4 bases and J dropped 2; count of bases not matched to a gene: 7. The germline gives CDR1 SGHRS, CDR2 YFSETQ. This CDR3 contains 16 residues. This CDR3 is CASSVSLAGVTDTQYF. DNA of the CDR3: TGCGCCAGCAGCGTCAGCCTAGCGGGGGTCACAGATACGCAGTATTTT.

The chain combines TRBV19 with TRBJ2-3, with D possibly TRBD2 on 6 matching bases. Germline CDR1 and CDR2: LNHDA and SQIVND (reference sequence). There are 12 residues in the CDR3. The V and J ends lost 10 bases and 5 bases respectively, with 13 bases between them. CDR3 protein: CAIGRGRDTQYF. The CDR3, as DNA: TGTGCCATCGGGCGGGGCAGAGATACGCAGTATTTT.

This clonotype was counted only a few times. This sequence joins TRBV9 and TRBJ2-1; perhaps TRBD2 as D (6 bases). The CDR3 consists of 17 residues. The V gene lost 3 bases and the J gene lost 10 bases, with 26 bases spanning the gap. Per the germline V gene, CDR1 is SGDLS and CDR2 is YYNGEE. CDR3: CASSGIRDSLYSGEQFF. CDR3 DNA: TGTGCCAGCAGCGGCATCCGGGACTCGCTCTATTCCGGAGAGCAGTTCTTC.

This clonotype showed up many times. This chain connects TRBV12-3 or TRBV12-4 to TRBJ2-1; 8 nucleotides agree with TRBD2. This CDR3 region has 15 residues. The V and J ends lost 6 bases and 3 bases, in that order; junction bases with no gene match: 7. CDR3 bases: TGTGCCAGCAGGGTGGCGGGAGGAGACTACAATGAGCAGTTCTTC. This sequence encodes CASRVAGGDYNEQFF.

This chain joins TRBV25-1 and TRBJ2-5, with D hard to call. The CDR3 covers 15 residues. V lost 2 bases and J 5 bases, leaving 15 bases between the germline ends. Germline loops: CDR1 MGHDK, CDR2 SYGVNS. CDR3 sequence (DNA): TGTGCCAGCAGTGAAGAGTGGAGTAAGGGCGAGACCCAGTACTTC. Encoded protein: CASSEEWSKGETQYF.

Many counts were recorded for this clonotype. V is TRBV30 and J is TRBJ2-7, with unresolved D. The CDR3 consists of 11 residues. Germline CDR1 and CDR2: GTSNPN and SVGIG (reference sequence). Trimming cost V 3 bases and J 3 bases, with 6 bases left between them. In DNA, the CDR3 is TGTGCCTGGAGGGGGAACTACGAGCAGTACTTC. Translating gives CAWRGNYEQYF. The complete variable domain, with remaining parts taken from reference TRBV30 and TRBJ2-7, reads SQTIHQWPATLVQPVGSPLSLECTVEGTSNPNLYWYRQAAGRGLQLLFYSVGIGQISSEVPQNLSASRPQDRQFILSSKKLLLSDSGFYLCAWRGNYEQYFGPGTRLTVT.

This clonotype was recorded many times. The V gene is TRBV10-2, the J gene TRBJ2-3, with TRBD2 matching 9 bases. CDR3 size: 14 residues. From germline, CDR1 is WSHSY and CDR2 SAAADI. Unmatched junction bases numbered 3, after V lost 4 bases and J lost 4 bases. In DNA form, the CDR3 reads TGCGCCAGCAGTGTCGGCGGGAGGGCAGATACGCAGTATTTT. Translation gives CASSVGGRADTQYF.

The chain couples TRBV12-3 or TRBV12-4 to TRBJ2-2; TRBD2 agrees at 10 bases. The junction had 7 bases not matched to a gene; V was cut back by 5 bases and J by 1 base. The CDR3 runs 17 residues. This CDR3 reads CASSRLAGPRNTGELFF. The CDR3 bases are TGTGCCAGCAGTCGACTAGCGGGCCCTAGGAACACCGGGGAGCTGTTTTTT.

This clonotype was detected only once. This chain joins TRBV7-9 and TRBJ2-7; possibly TRBD1 for D (6 bases). This CDR3 contains 13 residues. V was clipped by 1 base and J by 7 bases, with 11 bases between them. CDR1 is SEHNR and CDR2 is FQNEAQ in the germline V gene (reference sequence). The CDR3: CASSLVAGAEQYF. The CDR3, as DNA: TGTGCCAGCAGCTTAGTGGCAGGGGCAGAGCAGTACTTC.

The gene calls are TRBV29-1 and TRBJ1-4, with 11 bases identical to TRBD1. The CDR3 runs 13 residues. The germline gives CDR1 SQVTM, CDR2 ANQGSEA. J lost 7 bases, V lost 6 bases, and 4 bases had no gene match. The CDR3 loop reads CSVAGTGGEKLFF. The CDR3 DNA sequence: TGCAGCGTGGCCGGGACAGGGGGTGAAAAACTGTTTTTT.

This clonotype was counted at least ten times. The rearrangement links TRBV11-3 to TRBJ2-5; a possible D gene is TRBD2 (6 bases). The CDR3 sequence is 15 residues long. Germline assignment: CDR1 SGHNT and CDR2 YENEEA. V dropped 1 base and J dropped 4 bases, with 13 bases sitting between them. In DNA, the CDR3 is TGTGCCAGCAGCTTAGGGCGGGGTCGGTCAGAGACCCAGTACTTC. As protein: CASSLGRGRSETQYF.